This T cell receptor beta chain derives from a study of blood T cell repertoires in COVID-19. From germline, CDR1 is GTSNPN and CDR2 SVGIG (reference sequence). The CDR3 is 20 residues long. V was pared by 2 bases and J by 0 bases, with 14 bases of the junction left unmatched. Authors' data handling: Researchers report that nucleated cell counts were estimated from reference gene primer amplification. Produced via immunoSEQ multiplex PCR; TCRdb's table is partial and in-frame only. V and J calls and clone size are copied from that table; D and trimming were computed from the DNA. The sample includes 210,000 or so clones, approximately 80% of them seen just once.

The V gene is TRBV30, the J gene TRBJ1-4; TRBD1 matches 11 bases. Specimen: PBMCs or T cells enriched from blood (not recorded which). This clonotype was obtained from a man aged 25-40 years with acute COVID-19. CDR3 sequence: CAWSPRTGGVFTATNEKLFF. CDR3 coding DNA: TGTGCCTGGAGTCCCCGGACAGGGGGCGTCTTTACTGCAACTAATGAAAAACTGTTTTTT.